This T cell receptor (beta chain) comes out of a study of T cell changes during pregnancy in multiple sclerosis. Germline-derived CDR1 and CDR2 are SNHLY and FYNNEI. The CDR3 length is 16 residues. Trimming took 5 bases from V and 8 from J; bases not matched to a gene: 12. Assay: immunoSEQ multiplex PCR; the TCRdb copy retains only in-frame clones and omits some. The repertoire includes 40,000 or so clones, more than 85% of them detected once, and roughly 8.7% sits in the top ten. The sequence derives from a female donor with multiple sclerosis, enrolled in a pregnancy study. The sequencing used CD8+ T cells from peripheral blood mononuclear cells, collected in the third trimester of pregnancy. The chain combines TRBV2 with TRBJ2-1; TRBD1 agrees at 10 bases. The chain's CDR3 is CASSPRQGANWDEQFF. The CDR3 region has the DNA TGTGCCAGCAGTCCAAGACAGGGGGCGAATTGGGATGAGCAGTTCTTC. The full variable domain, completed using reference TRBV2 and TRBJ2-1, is EPEVTQTPSHQVTQMGQEVILRCVPISNHLYFYWYRQILGQKVEFLVSFYNNEISEKSEIFDDQFSVERPDGSNFTLKIRSTKLEDSAMYFCASSPRQGANWDEQFFGPGTRLTVL.